This section outlines one T cell receptor beta chain sequence together with its context. The data belong to a study of T cell changes during pregnancy in multiple sclerosis. Trimming took 4 bases from V and 1 from J; bases not matched to a gene: 4. Germline V gene data show CDR1 as SGHKS and CDR2 as YYEKEE (reference sequence). The CDR3 extends over 14 amino acids. The table came from immunoSEQ multiplex PCR; TCRdb's copy has only in-frame clones and leaves some out. The sample gives 60,000 to 75,000 clones, approximately 94% of which show up once; more than 3% is in the top ten. This chain connects TRBV5-5 to TRBJ2-7; 8 nucleotides line up with TRBD1. The clonotype was recovered from a female donor with multiple sclerosis, enrolled in a pregnancy study. Sample: CD8+ T cells from peripheral blood mononuclear cells, taken in the second trimester of pregnancy. The CDR3: CASSPGQGSYEQYF. The CDR3 coding sequence is TGTGCCAGCAGCCCCGGACAGGGATCCTACGAGCAGTACTTC.